Sequencing of this TCR beta chain was carried out in a study of blood T cell repertoires in COVID-19. On the study more broadly: The United States, Italy and Spain were the sources of the acute and convalescent COVID-19 samples. In each case, the material was cDNA or gDNA derived from T cells, B-cell-depleted T cells, or PBMCs.

Trimming removed 6 bases at V and 4 bases at J, with 13 bases between. The CDR3 runs 13 residues. Germline loops: CDR1 SNHLY, CDR2 FYNNEI. Authors' data handling: For nucleated cells, counts were estimated from reference gene primer amplification. Measured with immunoSEQ multiplex PCR; TCRdb has only the in-frame clones, and not every one. From that table come the V and J calls and clone size; the DNA was used to work out D and trimming. The table lists some 200,000 clones, around 82% of them singletons. Sequencing input: peripheral blood. The sequence came from a human donor with acute or convalescent COVID-19. The donor label of this sample is uncertain. This chain links TRBV2 with TRBJ2-7, with D possibly being TRBD1 (5 bases). The chain's CDR3 is CASSAWTPYEQYF. CDR3 bases: TGTGCCAGCAGCGCATGGACACCATACGAGCAGTACTTC.